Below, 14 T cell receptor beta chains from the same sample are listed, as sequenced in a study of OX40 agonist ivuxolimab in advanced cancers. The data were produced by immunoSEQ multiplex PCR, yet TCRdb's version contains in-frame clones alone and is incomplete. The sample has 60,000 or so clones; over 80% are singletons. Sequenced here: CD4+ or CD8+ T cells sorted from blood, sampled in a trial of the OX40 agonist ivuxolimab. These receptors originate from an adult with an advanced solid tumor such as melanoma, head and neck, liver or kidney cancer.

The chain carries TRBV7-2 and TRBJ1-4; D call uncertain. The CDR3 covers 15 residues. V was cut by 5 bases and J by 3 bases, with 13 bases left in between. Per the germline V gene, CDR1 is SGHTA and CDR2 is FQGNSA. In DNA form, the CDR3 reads TGTGCCAGCAGCCGTGTGGTTGGGTCTAATGAAAAACTGTTTTTT. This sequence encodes CASSRVVGSNEKLFF.

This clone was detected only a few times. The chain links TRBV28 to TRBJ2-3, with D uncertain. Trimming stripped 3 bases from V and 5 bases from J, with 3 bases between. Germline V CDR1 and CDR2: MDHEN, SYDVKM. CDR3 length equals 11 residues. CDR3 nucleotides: TGTGCCAGCAGTTTGAGAGATACGCAGTATTTT. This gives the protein CASSLRDTQYF.

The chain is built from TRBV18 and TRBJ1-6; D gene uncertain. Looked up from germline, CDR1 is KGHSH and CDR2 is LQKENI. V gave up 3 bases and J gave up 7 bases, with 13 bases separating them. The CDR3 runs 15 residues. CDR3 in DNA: TGTGCCAGCTCACCTACCCCGGTACCCAATTCACCCCTCCACTTT. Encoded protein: CASSPTPVPNSPLHF.

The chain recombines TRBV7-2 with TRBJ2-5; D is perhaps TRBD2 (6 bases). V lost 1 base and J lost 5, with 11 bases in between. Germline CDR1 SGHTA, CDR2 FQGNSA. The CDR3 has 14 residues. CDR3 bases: TGTGCCAGCAGCTTAGTTTCAGGGAGGGAGACCCAGTACTTC. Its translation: CASSLVSGRETQYF.

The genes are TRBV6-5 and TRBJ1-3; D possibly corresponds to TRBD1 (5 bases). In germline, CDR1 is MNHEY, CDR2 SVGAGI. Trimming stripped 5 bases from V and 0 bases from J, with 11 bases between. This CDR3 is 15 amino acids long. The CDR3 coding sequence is TGTGCCAGCAGTCCTTGGGACGGCTCTGGAAACACCATATATTTT. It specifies CASSPWDGSGNTIYF.

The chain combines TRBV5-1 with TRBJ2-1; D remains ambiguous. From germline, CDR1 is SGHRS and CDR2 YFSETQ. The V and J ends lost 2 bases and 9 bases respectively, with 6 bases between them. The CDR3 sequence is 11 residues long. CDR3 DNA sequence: TGCGCCAGCAGCTTAGATTCTGAGCAGTTCTTC. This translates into CASSLDSEQFF.

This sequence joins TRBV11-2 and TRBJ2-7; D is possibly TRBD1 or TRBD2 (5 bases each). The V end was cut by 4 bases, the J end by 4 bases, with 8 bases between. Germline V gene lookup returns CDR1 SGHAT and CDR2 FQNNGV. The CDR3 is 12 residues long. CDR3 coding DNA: TGTGCCAGCAGCTGGGACGGATACGAGCAGTACTTC. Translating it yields CASSWDGYEQYF.

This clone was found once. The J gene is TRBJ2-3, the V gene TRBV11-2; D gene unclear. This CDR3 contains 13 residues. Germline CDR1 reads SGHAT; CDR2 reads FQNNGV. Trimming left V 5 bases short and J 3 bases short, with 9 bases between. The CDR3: CASSPDPTDTQYF. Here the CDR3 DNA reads TGTGCCAGCAGCCCAGACCCGACAGATACGCAGTATTTT.

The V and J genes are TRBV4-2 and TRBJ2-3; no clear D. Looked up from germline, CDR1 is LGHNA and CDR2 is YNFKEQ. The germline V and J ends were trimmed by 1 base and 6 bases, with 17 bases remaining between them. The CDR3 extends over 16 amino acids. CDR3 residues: CASSQGTGPAQDTQYF. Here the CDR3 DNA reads TGTGCCAGCAGCCAAGGTACCGGCCCGGCGCAGGATACGCAGTATTTT.

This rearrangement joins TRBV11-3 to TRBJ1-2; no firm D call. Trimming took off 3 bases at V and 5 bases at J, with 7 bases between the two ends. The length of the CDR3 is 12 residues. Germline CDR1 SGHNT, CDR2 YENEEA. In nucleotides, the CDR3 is TGTGCCAGCAGCTTGATGGGGTATGGCTACACCTTC. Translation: CASSLMGYGYTF.

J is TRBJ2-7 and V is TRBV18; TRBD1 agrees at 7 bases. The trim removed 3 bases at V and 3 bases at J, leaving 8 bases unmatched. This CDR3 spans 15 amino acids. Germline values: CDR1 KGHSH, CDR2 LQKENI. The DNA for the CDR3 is TGTGCCAGCTCACCTGGAACGGACAGGTTCTACGAGCAGTACTTC. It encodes CASSPGTDRFYEQYF. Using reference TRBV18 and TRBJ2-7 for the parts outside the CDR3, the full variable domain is NAGVMQNPRHLVRRRGQEARLRCSPMKGHSHVYWYRQLPEEGLKFMVYLQKENIIDESGMPKERFSAEFPKEGPSILRIQQVVRGDSAAYFCASSPGTDRFYEQYFGPGTRLTVT.

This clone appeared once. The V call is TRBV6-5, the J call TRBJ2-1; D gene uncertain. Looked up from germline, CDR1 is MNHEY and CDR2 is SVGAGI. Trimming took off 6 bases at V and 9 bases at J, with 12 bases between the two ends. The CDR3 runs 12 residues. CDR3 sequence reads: CASSPPGPEQFF. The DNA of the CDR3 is TGTGCCAGCAGCCCCCCAGGACCTGAGCAGTTCTTC.

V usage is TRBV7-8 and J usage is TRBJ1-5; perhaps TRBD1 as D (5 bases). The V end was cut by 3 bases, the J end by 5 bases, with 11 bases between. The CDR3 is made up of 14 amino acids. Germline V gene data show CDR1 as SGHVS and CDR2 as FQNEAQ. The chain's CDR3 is CASSFTGVDQPQHF. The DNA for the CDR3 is TGTGCCAGCAGCTTTACGGGGGTCGATCAGCCCCAGCATTTT.

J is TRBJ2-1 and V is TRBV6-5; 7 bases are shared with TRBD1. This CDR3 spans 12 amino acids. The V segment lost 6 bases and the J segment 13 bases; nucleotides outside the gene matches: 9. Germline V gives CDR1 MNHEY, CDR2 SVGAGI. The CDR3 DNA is TGTGCCAGCAGCCTAATACGGACAGGCCAGTTCTTC. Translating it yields CASSLIRTGQFF.